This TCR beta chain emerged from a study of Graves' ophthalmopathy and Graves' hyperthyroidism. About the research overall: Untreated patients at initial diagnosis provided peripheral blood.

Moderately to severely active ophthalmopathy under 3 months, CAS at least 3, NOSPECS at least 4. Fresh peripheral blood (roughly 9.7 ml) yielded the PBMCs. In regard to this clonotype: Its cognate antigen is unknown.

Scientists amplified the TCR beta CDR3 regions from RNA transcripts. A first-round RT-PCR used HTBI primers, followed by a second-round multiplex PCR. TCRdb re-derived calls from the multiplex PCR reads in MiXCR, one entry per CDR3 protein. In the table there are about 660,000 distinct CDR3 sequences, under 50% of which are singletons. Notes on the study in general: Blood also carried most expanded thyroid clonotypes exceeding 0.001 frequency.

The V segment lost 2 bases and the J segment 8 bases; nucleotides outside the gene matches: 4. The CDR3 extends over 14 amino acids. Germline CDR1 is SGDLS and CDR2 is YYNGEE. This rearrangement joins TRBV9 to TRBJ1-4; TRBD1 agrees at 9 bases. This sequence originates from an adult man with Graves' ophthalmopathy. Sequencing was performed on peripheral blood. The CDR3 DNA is TGTGCCAGCAGCGTGGGACAGGGCAAAGAAAAACTGTTTTTT. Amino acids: CASSVGQGKEKLFF.